These T cell receptor beta chains were read from a single sample in a study of T cell responses to AZD1222 COVID-19 vaccine. Clones were sequenced by immunoSEQ multiplex PCR, and TCRdb holds only the in-frame ones, with some missing. The repertoire has 57,000 or so clones, around 75% of them found once; the top ten carry around 15%. Source: peripheral blood, taken on day 0 of AZD1222 vaccination. The origin of the receptors is an adult in good health. Both conserved end residues are part of each CDR3. Each record gives: clone size, J gene, V gene, D gene, CDR3 DNA, CDR3 protein. D genes are given only for firm matches. Clone size is stated in some rows and not others, as once, few, many or a class when expanded.

NA,TRBJ2-5,TRBV2,NA,TGTGCCAGCAAGGGACTGGCAATGCCCCAGTACTTC,CASKGLAMPQYF
NA,TRBJ2-1,TRBV7-9,TRBD1,TGTGCCAGCAGCACGGGACAGTACAATGAGCAGTTCTTC,CASSTGQYNEQFF
NA,TRBJ1-4,TRBV19,NA,TGTGCCAGTAGTAGGCTTAATGAAAAACTGTTTTTT,CASSRLNEKLFF
few,TRBJ2-1,TRBV7-9,NA,TGTGCCAGCAGCTTATTAGGGGATCACAATGAGCAGTTCTTC,CASSLLGDHNEQFF
NA,TRBJ2-4,TRBV4-3,TRBD1,TGCGCCAGCAGCCAGTACTCCAGGGGGCGTTCCAAAAACATTCAGTACTTC,CASSQYSRGRSKNIQYF
NA,TRBJ2-2,TRBV11-3,TRBD1,TGTGCCAGCAGCTTAGCCGGACAGGGACCCGGGGAGCTGTTTTTT,CASSLAGQGPGELFF
NA,TRBJ2-3,TRBV4-3,NA,TGCGCCAGCAGCCAAGACGAGGCGCCTTCGACAGATACGCAGTATTTT,CASSQDEAPSTDTQYF
NA,TRBJ1-1,TRBV19,NA,TGTGCCAGTATGGAGGGGCTAGAAGCTTTCTTT,CASMEGLEAFF
NA,TRBJ2-7,TRBV7-9,NA,TGTGCCAGCAGCTCGGCAAGACTATCCTACGAGCAGTACTTC,CASSSARLSYEQYF
few,TRBJ2-7,TRBV27,NA,TGTGCCAGCAGTTTTTCAGGGAGCTCCTACGAGCAGTACTTC,CASSFSGSSYEQYF
NA,TRBJ1-2,TRBV27,NA,TGTGCCAGCAGGGCCCAGGGTGCAGATGGCTACACCTTC,CASRAQGADGYTF
NA,TRBJ2-1,TRBV7-2,TRBD1,TGTGCCAGCAGCTTAGGAGGGACAGCCGGGGATGAGCAGTTCTTC,CASSLGGTAGDEQFF